These T cell receptor beta chains were read from a single sample in a study of T cell responses to AZD1222 COVID-19 vaccine. TCRdb keeps only in-frame clones here, not all; method: immunoSEQ multiplex PCR. Among around 53,000 clones listed, roughly 85% were seen once. The sample consisted of peripheral blood, taken 28 days after the second AZD1222 dose. The receptors come from an adult who received the AZD1222 COVID-19 vaccine. Both conserved end residues are part of each CDR3. D genes are given only for firm matches. Part of the rows lack a size; the others show once, few, many or a class for expanded clones.

. . TRBJ2-1 TRBV5-1 CASSLAVDNEQFF TGCGCCAGCAGCTTGGCGGTGGACAATGAGCAGTTCTTC
. . TRBJ2-7 TRBV7-6 CASSLGPSYEQYF TGTGCCAGCAGCTTAGGACCGTCCTACGAGCAGTACTTC
TRBD1 . TRBJ2-4 TRBV28 CASSFRGRGLKNIQYF TGTGCCAGCAGTTTCCGGGGCAGGGGGCTCAAAAACATTCAGTACTTC
. . TRBJ1-5 TRBV6-1 CASSEALGIIGPQHF TGTGCCAGCAGTGAAGCGTTAGGGATTATCGGCCCCCAGCATTTT
. . TRBJ2-7 TRBV9 CASSVVDSSYEQYF TGTGCCAGCAGCGTAGTGGACAGCTCCTACGAGCAGTACTTC
. . TRBJ1-1 TRBV19 CASSVGGGRAEAFF TGTGCCAGCAGTGTTGGTGGGGGCCGCGCTGAAGCTTTCTTT
TRBD1 . TRBJ2-7 TRBV19 CASSIQGAQNEQYF TGTGCCAGTAGTATCCAGGGGGCGCAAAACGAGCAGTACTTC
. . TRBJ2-1 TRBV27 CASTLKSAYNEQFF TGTGCCAGCACTTTGAAATCGGCCTACAATGAGCAGTTCTTC
TRBD2 . TRBJ2-7 TRBV6-5 CASSSGTSGFMEQYF TGTGCCAGCAGTTCCGGGACTAGCGGGTTCATGGAGCAGTACTTC
. . TRBJ2-7 TRBV6-5 CASRSPPAYEQYF TGTGCCAGCAGGTCCCCCCCGGCCTACGAGCAGTACTTC
TRBD2 . TRBJ2-7 TRBV3-1/TRBV3-2 CASSQGAGRGEQYF TGTGCCAGCAGCCAAGGAGCGGGGAGAGGGGAGCAGTACTTC
TRBD1 . TRBJ1-3 TRBV27 CASSTRGQGGGNTIYF TGTGCCAGCAGTACAAGGGGACAGGGTGGTGGAAACACCATATATTTT
. . TRBJ2-3 TRBV9 CASSVTGSEDTQYF TGTGCCAGCAGCGTCACCGGCTCCGAAGATACGCAGTATTTT
. once TRBJ2-2 TRBV5-4 CASSPDLGRSNTGELFF TGTGCCAGCAGCCCTGATTTAGGGAGATCGAACACCGGGGAGCTGTTTTTT
. . TRBJ2-5 TRBV19 CASSIEGGETQYF TGTGCCAGTAGTATTGAGGGGGGAGAGACCCAGTACTTC
. . TRBJ1-6 TRBV7-9 CASSSQGYSPLHF TGTGCCAGCAGCTCGCAGGGGTATTCACCCCTCCACTTT
. . TRBJ1-5 TRBV7-2 CASSLDSGQPQHF TGTGCCAGCAGCTTAGATTCGGGGCAGCCCCAGCATTTT
. . TRBJ2-2 TRBV3-1/TRBV3-2 CASSHRAGVNTGELFF TGTGCCAGCAGCCACCGGGCCGGAGTCAACACCGGGGAGCTGTTTTTT
. few TRBJ2-7 TRBV6-5 CASSPARDTRYEQYF TGTGCCAGCAGTCCCGCCCGGGACACCCGCTACGAGCAGTACTTC
. . TRBJ2-3 TRBV6-5 CASSYGDTQYF TGTGCCAGCAGTTACGGTGATACGCAGTATTTT
. . TRBJ1-1 TRBV24-1 CATSAGIGKGPNTEAFF TGTGCCACCAGTGCCGGGATCGGGAAGGGACCGAACACTGAAGCTTTCTTT
. . TRBJ2-7 TRBV28 CASRPSLYEQYF TGTGCCAGCAGGCCCTCATTATACGAGCAGTACTTC
TRBD1 . TRBJ1-1 TRBV5-1 CASSENRGTVTEAFF TGCGCCAGCAGCGAAAACAGGGGAACGGTCACTGAAGCTTTCTTT
. . TRBJ2-5 TRBV6-5 CASSFSGETQYF TGTGCCAGCAGTTTTTCGGGGGAGACCCAGTACTTC
TRBD2 . TRBJ2-7 TRBV28 CASTPGGRVSEQYF TGTGCCAGCACCCCTGGCGGGAGAGTGTCCGAGCAGTACTTC
. . TRBJ1-3 TRBV3-1/TRBV3-2 CASSQDPGTSGNTIYF TGTGCCAGCAGCCAAGATCCCGGAACCTCTGGAAACACCATATATTTT
. . TRBJ2-2 TRBV6-2/TRBV6-3 CASSYVSGELFF TGTGCCAGCAGTTACGTCAGCGGGGAGCTGTTTTTT